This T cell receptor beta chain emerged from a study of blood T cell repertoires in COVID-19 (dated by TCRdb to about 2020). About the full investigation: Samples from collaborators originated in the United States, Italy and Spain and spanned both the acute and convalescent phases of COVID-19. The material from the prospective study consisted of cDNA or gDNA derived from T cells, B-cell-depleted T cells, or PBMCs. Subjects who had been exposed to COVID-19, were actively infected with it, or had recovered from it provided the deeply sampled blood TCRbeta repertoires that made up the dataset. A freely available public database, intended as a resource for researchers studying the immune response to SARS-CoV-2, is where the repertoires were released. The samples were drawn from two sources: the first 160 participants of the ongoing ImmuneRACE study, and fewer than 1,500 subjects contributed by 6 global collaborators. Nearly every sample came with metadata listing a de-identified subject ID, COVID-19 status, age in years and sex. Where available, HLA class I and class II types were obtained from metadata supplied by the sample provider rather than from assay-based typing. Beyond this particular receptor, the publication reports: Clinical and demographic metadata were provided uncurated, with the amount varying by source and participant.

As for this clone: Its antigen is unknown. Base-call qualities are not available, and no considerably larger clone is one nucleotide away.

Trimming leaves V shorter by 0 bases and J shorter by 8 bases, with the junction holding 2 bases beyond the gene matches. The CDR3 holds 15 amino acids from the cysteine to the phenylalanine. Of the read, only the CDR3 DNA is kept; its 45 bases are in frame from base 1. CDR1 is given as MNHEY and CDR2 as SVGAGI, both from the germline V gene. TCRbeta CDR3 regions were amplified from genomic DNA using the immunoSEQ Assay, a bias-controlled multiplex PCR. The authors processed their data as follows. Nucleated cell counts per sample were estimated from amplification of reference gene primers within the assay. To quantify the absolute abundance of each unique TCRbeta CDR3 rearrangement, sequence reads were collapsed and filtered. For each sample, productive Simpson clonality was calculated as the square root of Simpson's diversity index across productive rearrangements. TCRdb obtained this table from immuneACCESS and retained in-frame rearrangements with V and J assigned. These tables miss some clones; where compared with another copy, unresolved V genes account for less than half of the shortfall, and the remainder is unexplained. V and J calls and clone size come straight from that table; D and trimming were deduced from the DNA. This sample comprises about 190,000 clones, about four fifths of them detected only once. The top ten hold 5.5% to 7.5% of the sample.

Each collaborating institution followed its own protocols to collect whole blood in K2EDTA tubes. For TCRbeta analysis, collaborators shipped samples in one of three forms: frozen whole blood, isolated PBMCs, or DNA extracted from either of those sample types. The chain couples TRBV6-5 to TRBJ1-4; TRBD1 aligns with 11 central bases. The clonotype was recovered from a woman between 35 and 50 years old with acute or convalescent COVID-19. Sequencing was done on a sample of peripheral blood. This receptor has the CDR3 CASSYSGTGGEKLFF. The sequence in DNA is TGTGCCAGCAGTTACTCCGGGACAGGGGGAGAAAAACTGTTTTTT.